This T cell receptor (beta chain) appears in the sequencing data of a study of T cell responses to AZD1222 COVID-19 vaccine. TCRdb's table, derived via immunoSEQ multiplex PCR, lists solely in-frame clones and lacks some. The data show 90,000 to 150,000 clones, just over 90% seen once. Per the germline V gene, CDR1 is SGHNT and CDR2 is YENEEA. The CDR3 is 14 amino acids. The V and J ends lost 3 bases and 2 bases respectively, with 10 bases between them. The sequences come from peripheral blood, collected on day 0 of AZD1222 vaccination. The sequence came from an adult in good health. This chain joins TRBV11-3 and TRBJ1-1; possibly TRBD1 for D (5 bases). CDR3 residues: CASSLDGTNTEAFF. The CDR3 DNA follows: TGTGCCAGCAGCTTGGACGGGACCAACACTGAAGCTTTCTTT.